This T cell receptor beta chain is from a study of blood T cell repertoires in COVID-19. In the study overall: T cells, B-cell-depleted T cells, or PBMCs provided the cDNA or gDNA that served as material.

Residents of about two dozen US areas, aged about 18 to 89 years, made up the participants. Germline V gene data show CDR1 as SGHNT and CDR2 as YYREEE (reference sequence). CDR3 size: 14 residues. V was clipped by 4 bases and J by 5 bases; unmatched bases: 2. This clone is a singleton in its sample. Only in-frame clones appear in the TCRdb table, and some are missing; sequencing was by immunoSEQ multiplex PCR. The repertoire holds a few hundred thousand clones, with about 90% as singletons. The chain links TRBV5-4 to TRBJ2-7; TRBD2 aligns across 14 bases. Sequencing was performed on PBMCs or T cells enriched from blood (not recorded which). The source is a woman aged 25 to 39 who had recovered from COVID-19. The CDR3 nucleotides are TGTGCCAGCAGCACGACTAGCGGGGGGGACGAGCAGTACTTC. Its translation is CASSTTSGGDEQYF. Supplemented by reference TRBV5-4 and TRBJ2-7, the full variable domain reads ETGVTQSPTHLIKTRGQQVTLRCSSQSGHNTVSWYQQALGQGPQFIFQYYREEENGRGNFPPRFSGLQFPNYSSELNVNALELDDSALYLCASSTTSGGDEQYFGPGTRLTVT.